The sequence of this T cell receptor (beta chain) was determined in a study of blood T cell repertoires in COVID-19. About the study: Acute and convalescent COVID-19 specimens originated in the United States, Italy and Spain. Sources were T cells, B-cell-depleted T cells, or PBMCs; the material itself was cDNA or gDNA.

Per the authors' pipeline: Estimates of nucleated cell counts were drawn from the amplification of reference gene primers. TCRdb keeps only in-frame clones here, not all; method: immunoSEQ multiplex PCR. Clone size and V and J calls were adopted from that table, with D and trimming inferred from the DNA. The sample shows 100,000 to 150,000 clones, approximately 87% of them seen only once. Germline V gene lookup returns CDR1 SGHDN and CDR2 FVKESK. This CDR3 has 17 amino acids. J lost 2 bases, V lost 1 base, and 11 bases had no gene match. The genes are TRBV14 and TRBJ2-7; 7 nucleotides match TRBD2. This TCR was sampled from a woman aged 50 to 60 with acute or convalescent COVID-19. Sequenced material: peripheral blood. CDR3 sequence: CASSQVPLGLPPYEQYF. The DNA of the CDR3 is TGTGCCAGCAGCCAAGTTCCTCTGGGACTACCTCCCTACGAGCAGTACTTC.